Below are 22 T cell receptor beta chains sequenced from a single sample in a study of Ad26.COV2.S vaccination and SARS-CoV-2 variants (dated by TCRdb to about 2021). To prepare the library, the immunoSEQ multiplex PCR assay was applied. TCRdb limited this immuneACCESS table to in-frame rearrangements with V and J called. A share of clones is missing; checked studies link under half to unresolved V genes, and the rest is unexplained. The sample table holds some 390,000 clones, of which about nine tenths were seen once. Approximately 1.9% of the sample lies in the top ten. The sample's treatment or condition, from its label and the paper: around 19 received Ad26.COV2.S at low or high dose, single or two shots; about 5 received placebo; per-sample allocation not given. For vaccine and placebo recipients, repertoires were sequenced using samples collected on day 63 after the first injection. Material: peripheral blood, obtained in a trial of Ad26.COV2.S vaccine versus placebo. These receptors were obtained from a person between 18 and 65 years old who received the Ad26.COV2.S COVID-19 vaccine or a placebo.

The table lists this clone with a few counts. DNA of the CDR3: TGTGCCTGGAGTGTACGAGGGGCGGGTCAGCCCCAGCATTTT. The encoded protein is CAWSVRGAGQPQHF. The chain employs TRBV30 and TRBJ1-5; D is perhaps TRBD1 (5 bases). CDR1 GTSNPN and CDR2 SVGIG come from the germline V gene (reference sequence). This CDR3 has 14 amino acids. Trimming took off 0 bases at V and 6 bases at J, with 12 bases between the two ends.

This sequence joins TRBV6-5 and TRBJ1-2; 7 bases are shared with TRBD1. Trimming cost V 7 bases and J 2 bases; bases outside gene matches: 10. This CDR3 comprises 15 residues. Germline-derived CDR1 and CDR2 are MNHEY and SVGAGI. CDR3 sequence reads: CASTLSPGQNYGYTF. In DNA, the CDR3 is TGTGCCAGCACACTTTCGCCGGGACAGAACTATGGCTACACCTTC.

The CDR3 DNA is TGTGCCAGCAACAGGGGAATGGGGAGTGGAAACACCATATATTTT. Its protein product is CASNRGMGSGNTIYF. This rearrangement joins TRBV2 to TRBJ1-3; 7 bases are shared with TRBD1. The V and J ends lost 7 bases and 3 bases, in that order; junction bases with no gene match: 9. The CDR3 length is 15 residues. Germline CDR1 reads SNHLY; CDR2 reads FYNNEI.

This clone was picked up one time. The genes are TRBV2 and TRBJ2-2; weak D call: TRBD2 (5 bases). Trimming took off 5 bases at V and 6 bases at J, with 13 bases between the two ends. This CDR3 region has 14 residues. CDR1 SNHLY and CDR2 FYNNEI come from the germline V gene. Here the CDR3 reads CASSRDLTPGELFF. The CDR3 nucleotides are TGTGCCAGCAGTCGGGATTTGACCCCCGGGGAGCTGTTTTTT.

The chain employs TRBV29-1 and TRBJ2-7; D unresolved. The CDR3 is 10 residues long. CDR1 and CDR2 from the germline V gene are SQVTM and ANQGSEA. The germline V and J ends were trimmed by 4 bases and 5 bases, with 6 bases remaining between them. DNA of the CDR3: TGCAGCGTTGTGGTGAACGAGCAGTACTTC. Its protein is CSVVVNEQYF.

The chain recombines TRBV18 with TRBJ2-7; D possibly corresponds to TRBD1 (6 bases). The V and J ends lost 6 bases and 7 bases respectively, with 19 bases between them. Germline V gene data show CDR1 as KGHSH and CDR2 as LQKENI. The CDR3 covers 14 residues. Here the CDR3 DNA reads TGTGCCAGCTCCCCTAACAGGGCCCTAGGGGAGCAGTACTTC. It encodes CASSPNRALGEQYF.

This clone has only a few counts. The gene calls are TRBV24-1 and TRBJ2-1; 7 positions match TRBD2. Trimming took 3 bases from V and 10 from J; bases not matched to a gene: 5. The germline CDR1 and CDR2 sequences are KGHDR and SFDVKD. This CDR3 is built from 13 residues. The CDR3 region is CATSDTGGGEQFF. CDR3 sequence (DNA): TGTGCCACCAGTGATACCGGGGGAGGGGAGCAGTTCTTC.

The V and J genes are TRBV28 and TRBJ2-3; 13 positions agree with TRBD2. V dropped 4 bases and J dropped 6; count of bases not matched to a gene: 4. Germline CDR1 MDHEN, CDR2 SYDVKM. The CDR3 consists of 15 residues. CDR3 in amino acids: CASSWTSGRSDTQYF. The CDR3 DNA is TGTGCCAGCAGTTGGACTAGCGGGAGATCGGATACGCAGTATTTT. The full variable domain, completed using reference TRBV28 and TRBJ2-3, is DVKVTQSSRYLVKRTGEKVFLECVQDMDHENMFWYRQDPGLGLRLIYFSYDVKMKEKGDIPEGYSVSREKKERFSLILESASTNQTSMYLCASSWTSGRSDTQYFGPGTRLTVL.

This clone was recorded a few times. The chain joins TRBV6-5 to TRBJ1-1, with unresolved D. The germline V gene encodes CDR1 MNHEY and CDR2 SVGAGI. The germline V and J ends were trimmed by 11 bases and 3 bases, with 16 bases remaining between them. The CDR3 extends over 13 amino acids. CDR3 protein: CAARQRKDTEAFF. The DNA for the CDR3 is TGTGCCGCACGGCAGAGGAAGGACACTGAAGCTTTCTTT.

J is TRBJ1-5 and V is TRBV5-8, with TRBD1 matching 7 bases. The CDR3 is made up of 14 amino acids. V dropped 5 bases and J dropped 5; count of bases not matched to a gene: 7. The germline gives CDR1 SGHTS, CDR2 YDEGEE. DNA of the CDR3: TGTGCCAGCAGGGCCGGGACAGCTCATCAGCCCCAGCATTTT. Encoded protein: CASRAGTAHQPQHF.

The chain joins TRBV6-5 to TRBJ1-5; D gene ambiguous. CDR3 size: 14 residues. In germline, CDR1 is MNHEY, CDR2 SVGAGI. The V end was cut by 6 bases, the J end by 3 bases, with 12 bases between. CDR3 in DNA: TGTGCCAGCAGGGCGTTCAAGGCCAATCAGCCCCAGCATTTT. Protein: CASRAFKANQPQHF.

The chain has TRBV5-6 and TRBJ1-1; D is undetermined. The CDR3 has 12 amino acids. V was pared by 1 base and J by 11 bases, with 12 bases between. The germline CDR1 and CDR2 sequences are SGHDT and YYEEEE. CDR3: CASSLNTPEAFF. The CDR3 coding sequence is TGTGCCAGCAGCTTGAACACGCCGGAGGCTTTCTTT.

V usage is TRBV11-3 and J usage is TRBJ2-5; weak D call: TRBD2 (6 bases). There are 14 residues in the CDR3. Germline CDR1 reads SGHNT; CDR2 reads YENEEA. V lost 1 base to trimming and J lost 5 bases, with 11 bases between them. In nucleotides, the CDR3 is TGTGCCAGCAGCTTAGGCGGCCGGGGGGAGACCCAGTACTTC. This translates into CASSLGGRGETQYF. The full variable domain, its missing parts supplied by reference TRBV11-3 and TRBJ2-5, is EAGVVQSPRYKIIEKKQPVAFWCNPISGHNTLYWYLQNLGQGPELLIRYENEEAVDDSQLPKDRFSAERLKGVDSTLKIQPAELGDSAVYLCASSLGGRGETQYFGPGTRLLVL.

The chain has TRBV6-2 or TRBV6-3 and TRBJ2-1; 10 bases line up with TRBD1. V lost 5 bases to trimming and J lost 5 bases; unmatched junction nucleotides: 6. The CDR3 consists of 15 residues. CDR1 and CDR2 (germline): MNHEY, SVGEGT. CDR3 coding DNA: TGTGCCAGCAGTATGGGACAGGGGCACCACAATGAGCAGTTCTTC. This gives the protein CASSMGQGHHNEQFF.

V is TRBV27 and J is TRBJ2-5; TRBD2 agrees at 15 bases. CDR1 and CDR2 from the germline V gene are MNHEY and SMNVEV (reference sequence). Trimming removed 10 bases from V and 3 bases from J; junction bases left unmatched: 12. CDR3 length: 17 residues. CDR3 DNA: TGTGCCACCCCGGGACTAGCGGGAGGCCGGGGAGAAGAGACCCAGTACTTC. Its protein product is CATPGLAGGRGEETQYF.

This chain links TRBV7-2 with TRBJ2-2; 7 bases fit TRBD2. This CDR3 region has 15 residues. V trimming: 2 bases; J trimming: 7 bases; junction bases outside the gene matches: 7. Germline V gives CDR1 SGHTA, CDR2 FQGNSA. The CDR3 loop reads CASSLFAGENGELFF. The DNA for the CDR3 is TGTGCCAGCAGCTTATTTGCGGGAGAGAACGGGGAGCTGTTTTTT.

The chain employs TRBV5-6 and TRBJ2-6; TRBD2 might be the D (5 bases). The CDR3 loop spans 16 amino acids. Looked up from germline, CDR1 is SGHDT and CDR2 is YYEEEE. V lost 3 bases and J lost 2, with 12 bases in between. The CDR3 DNA is TGTGCCAGCAGCTCGACGGGGAGCCCTGGGGCCAACGTCCTGACTTTC. Translated, it gives CASSSTGSPGANVLTF.

V gene TRBV6-5 combines with J gene TRBJ2-1; a weak D match, TRBD1 (6 bases). CDR1 and CDR2 (germline): MNHEY, SVGAGI. The V gene lost 6 bases and the J gene lost 4 bases, with 13 bases spanning the gap. CDR3 size: 14 residues. Written as DNA, the CDR3 is TGTGCCAGCAGAAACACAGGGATTTACAATGAGCAGTTCTTC. Translated: CASRNTGIYNEQFF.

The J gene is TRBJ2-1, the V gene TRBV10-2, with D hard to call. Trimming stripped 0 bases from V and 4 bases from J, with 7 bases between. From germline, CDR1 is WSHSY and CDR2 SAAADI. This CDR3 is 14 amino acids long. The CDR3 region has the DNA TGCGCCAGCAGTGAGTCGAGTCGTTACAATGAGCAGTTCTTC. Its protein is CASSESSRYNEQFF.

This clone was counted once. The chain carries TRBV4-3 and TRBJ2-3; D ambiguous. From germline, CDR1 is LGHNA and CDR2 YSLEER. Trimming left V 0 bases short and J 5 bases short, with 6 bases between. CDR3 length: 13 amino acids. In DNA, the CDR3 is TGCGCCAGCAGCCAAGATAAGGGAGATACGCAGTATTTT. Protein: CASSQDKGDTQYF.

The chain links TRBV7-9 to TRBJ2-7; D may be TRBD1 (6 bases). This CDR3 comprises 12 residues. The germline gives CDR1 SEHNR, CDR2 FQNEAQ (reference sequence). Between the trimmed V and J ends, which lost 8 bases and 0 bases, there was a span of 8 bases. The DNA for the CDR3 is TGTGCCAGCGGGACAAACTCCTACGAGCAGTACTTC. Translation gives CASGTNSYEQYF.

This CDR3 is CASSQGLADGYNEQFF. CDR3 in DNA: TGCGCCAGCAGCCAAGGACTAGCGGACGGATACAATGAGCAGTTCTTC. The chain uses TRBV4-3 and TRBJ2-1, with 9 bases identical to TRBD2. V gave up 1 base and J gave up 4 bases; unmatched junction bases: 5. There are 16 residues in the CDR3. The germline CDR1 and CDR2 sequences are LGHNA and YSLEER.